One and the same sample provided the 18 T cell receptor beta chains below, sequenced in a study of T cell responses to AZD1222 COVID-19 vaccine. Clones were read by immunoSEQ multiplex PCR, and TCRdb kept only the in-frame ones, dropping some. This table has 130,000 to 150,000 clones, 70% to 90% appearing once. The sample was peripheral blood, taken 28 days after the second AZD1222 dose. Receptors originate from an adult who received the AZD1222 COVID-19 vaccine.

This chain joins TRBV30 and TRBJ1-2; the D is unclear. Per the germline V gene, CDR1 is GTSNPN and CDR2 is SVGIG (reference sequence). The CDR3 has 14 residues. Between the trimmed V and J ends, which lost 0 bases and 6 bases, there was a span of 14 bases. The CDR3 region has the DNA TGTGCCTGGAGTGTAGGGATAAGTTTAGATGGCTACACCTTC. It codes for CAWSVGISLDGYTF.

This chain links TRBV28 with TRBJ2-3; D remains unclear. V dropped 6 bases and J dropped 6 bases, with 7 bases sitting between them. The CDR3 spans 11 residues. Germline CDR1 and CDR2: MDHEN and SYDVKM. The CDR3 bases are TGTGCCAGCAGCCAAGCCGATACGCAGTATTTT. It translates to CASSQADTQYF.

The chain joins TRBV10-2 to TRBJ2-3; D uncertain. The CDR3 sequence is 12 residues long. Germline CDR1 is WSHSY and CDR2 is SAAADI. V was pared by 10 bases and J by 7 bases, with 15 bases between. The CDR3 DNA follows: TGCGCCACTTTTGCGAAGGCGAATACGCAGTATTTT. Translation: CATFAKANTQYF.

DNA for the CDR3: TGTGCCAGCAGCTTCTCCATTTCCGCAGGGAATGGCTACACCTTC. Residues: CASSFSISAGNGYTF. The rearrangement links TRBV5-4 to TRBJ1-2; tentative D call: TRBD1 (5 bases). Deletions cut 2 bases from V and 6 bases from J, with 17 bases between. Germline V lookup: CDR1 SGHNT, CDR2 YYREEE (reference sequence). There are 15 residues in the CDR3. Looking up the rest from reference TRBV5-4 and TRBJ1-2 gives the full variable domain: ETGVTQSPTHLIKTRGQQVTLRCSSQSGHNTVSWYQQALGQGPQFIFQYYREEENGRGNFPPRFSGLQFPNYSSELNVNALELDDSALYLCASSFSISAGNGYTFGSGTRLTVV.

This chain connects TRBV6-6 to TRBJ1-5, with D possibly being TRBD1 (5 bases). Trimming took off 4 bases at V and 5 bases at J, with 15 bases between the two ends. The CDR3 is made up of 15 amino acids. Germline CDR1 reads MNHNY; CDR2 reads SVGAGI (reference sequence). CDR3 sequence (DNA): TGTGCCAGCAGTTTAGAGGCGGCAGGGCATCAGCCCCAGCATTTT. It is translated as CASSLEAAGHQPQHF.

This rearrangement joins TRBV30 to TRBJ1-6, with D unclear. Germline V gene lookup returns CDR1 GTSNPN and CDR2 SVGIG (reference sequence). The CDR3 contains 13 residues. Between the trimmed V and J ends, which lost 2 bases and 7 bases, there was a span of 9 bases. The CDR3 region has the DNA TGTGCCTGGAGTACCAGGAACAATTCACCCCTCCACTTT. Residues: CAWSTRNNSPLHF. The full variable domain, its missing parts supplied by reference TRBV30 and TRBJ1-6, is SQTIHQWPATLVQPVGSPLSLECTVEGTSNPNLYWYRQAAGRGLQLLFYSVGIGQISSEVPQNLSASRPQDRQFILSSKKLLLSDSGFYLCAWSTRNNSPLHFGNGTRLTVT.

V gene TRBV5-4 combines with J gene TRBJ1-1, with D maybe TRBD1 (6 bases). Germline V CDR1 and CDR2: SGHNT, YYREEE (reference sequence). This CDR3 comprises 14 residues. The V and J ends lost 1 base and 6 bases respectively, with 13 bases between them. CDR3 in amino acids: CASSLRQGPAEAFF. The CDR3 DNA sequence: TGTGCCAGCAGCTTGCGGCAGGGGCCCGCTGAAGCTTTCTTT.

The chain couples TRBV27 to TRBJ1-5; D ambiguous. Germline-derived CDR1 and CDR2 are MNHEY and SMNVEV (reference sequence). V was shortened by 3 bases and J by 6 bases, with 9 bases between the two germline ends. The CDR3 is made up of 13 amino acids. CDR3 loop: CASSFTGVQPQHF. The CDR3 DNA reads TGTGCCAGCAGTTTTACCGGAGTTCAGCCCCAGCATTTT.

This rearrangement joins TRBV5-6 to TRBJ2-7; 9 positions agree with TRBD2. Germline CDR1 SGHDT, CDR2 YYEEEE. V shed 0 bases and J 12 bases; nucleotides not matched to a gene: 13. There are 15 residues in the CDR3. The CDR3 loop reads CASSLGSLAGLQPYF. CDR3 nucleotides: TGTGCCAGCAGCTTGGGCTCGCTAGCGGGACTCCAACCGTACTTC.

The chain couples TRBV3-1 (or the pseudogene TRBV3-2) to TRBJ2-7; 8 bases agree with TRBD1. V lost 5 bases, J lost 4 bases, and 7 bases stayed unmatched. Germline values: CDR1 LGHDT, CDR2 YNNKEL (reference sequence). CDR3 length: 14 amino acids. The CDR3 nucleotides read TGTGCCAGCAGCATGGGGCAGGGGGCTTACGAGCAGTACTTC. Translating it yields CASSMGQGAYEQYF.

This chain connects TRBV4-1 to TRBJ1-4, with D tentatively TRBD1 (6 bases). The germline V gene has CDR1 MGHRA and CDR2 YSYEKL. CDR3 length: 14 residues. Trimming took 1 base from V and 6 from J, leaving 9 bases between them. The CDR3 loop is CASSQGQGYEKLFF. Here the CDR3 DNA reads TGCGCCAGCAGCCAAGGCCAGGGGTATGAAAAACTGTTTTTT.

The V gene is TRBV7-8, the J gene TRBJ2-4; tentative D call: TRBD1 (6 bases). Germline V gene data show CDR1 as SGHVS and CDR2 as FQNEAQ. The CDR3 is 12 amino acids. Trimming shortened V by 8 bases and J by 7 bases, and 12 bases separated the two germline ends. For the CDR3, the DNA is TGTGCCAGCGGGCCAGGGGAGAACATTCAGTACTTC. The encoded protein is CASGPGENIQYF.

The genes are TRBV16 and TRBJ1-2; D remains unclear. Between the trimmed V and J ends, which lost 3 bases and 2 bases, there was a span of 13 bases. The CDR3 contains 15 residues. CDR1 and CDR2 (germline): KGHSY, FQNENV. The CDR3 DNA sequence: TGTGCCAGCAGCCACCGCGGAAGACTAAACTATGGCTACACCTTC. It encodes CASSHRGRLNYGYTF.

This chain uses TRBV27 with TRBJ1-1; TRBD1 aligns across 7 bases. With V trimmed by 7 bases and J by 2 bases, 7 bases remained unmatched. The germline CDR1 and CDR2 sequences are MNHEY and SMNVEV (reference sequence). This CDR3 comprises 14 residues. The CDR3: CASNPTGANTEAFF. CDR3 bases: TGTGCCAGCAACCCAACAGGGGCCAACACTGAAGCTTTCTTT.

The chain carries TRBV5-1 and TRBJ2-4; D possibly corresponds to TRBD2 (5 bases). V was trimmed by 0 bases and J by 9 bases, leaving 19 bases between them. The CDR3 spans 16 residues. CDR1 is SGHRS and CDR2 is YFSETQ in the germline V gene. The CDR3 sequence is CASSLATDLRDGIQYF. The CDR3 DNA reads TGCGCCAGCAGCTTGGCCACGGACTTGAGGGATGGCATTCAGTACTTC.

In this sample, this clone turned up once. The CDR3 region has the DNA TGCGCCAGCAGCTTGGGACAGGGAGATTTTCATGGCTACACCTTC. Its translation is CASSLGQGDFHGYTF. This sequence joins TRBV5-1 and TRBJ1-2; 7 bases agree with TRBD1. Germline V gene lookup returns CDR1 SGHRS and CDR2 YFSETQ. V shed 0 bases and J 6 bases; nucleotides not matched to a gene: 8. The CDR3 consists of 15 residues.

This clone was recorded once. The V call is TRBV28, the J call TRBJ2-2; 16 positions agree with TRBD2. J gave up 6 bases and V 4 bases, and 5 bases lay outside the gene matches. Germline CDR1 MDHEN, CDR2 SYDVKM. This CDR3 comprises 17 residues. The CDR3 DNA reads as TGTGCCAGCAGTTCCCCGGGACTAGCGGGGGGGCCCGGGGAGCTGTTTTTT. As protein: CASSSPGLAGGPGELFF. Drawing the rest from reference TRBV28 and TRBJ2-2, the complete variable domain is DVKVTQSSRYLVKRTGEKVFLECVQDMDHENMFWYRQDPGLGLRLIYFSYDVKMKEKGDIPEGYSVSREKKERFSLILESASTNQTSMYLCASSSPGLAGGPGELFFGEGSRLTVL.

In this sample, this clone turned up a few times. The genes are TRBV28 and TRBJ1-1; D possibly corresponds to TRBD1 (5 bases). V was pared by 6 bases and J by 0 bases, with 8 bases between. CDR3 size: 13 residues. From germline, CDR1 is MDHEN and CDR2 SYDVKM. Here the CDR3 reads CASRGVMNTEAFF. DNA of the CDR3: TGTGCCAGCAGGGGGGTAATGAACACTGAAGCTTTCTTT.